The subject of this entry is one T cell receptor (beta chain). It lacks a known antigen. Sequences MNHNY (CDR1) and SVGAGI (CDR2) are obtained from the germline V gene (reference sequence). The CDR3 runs 13 residues from the cysteine to the phenylalanine. The protein alone is recorded here. For each CD8+ T cell subset, flow sorting was done in triplicate, and 300,000 or so cells per subset went directly into RLT lysis buffer. To exclude memory contaminants, naive CD8+ T cells were stringently defined as CD45RO-CCR7+CD27+CD95-. Using standard density gradient centrifugation, peripheral blood mononuclear cells were isolated from buffy coats. Naive CXCR3-negative and CXCR3-positive CD8+ T cells were flow-sorted using a FACSAria III. Total RNA was extracted from sorted cells using an RNeasy Mini Kit. The sample comes from a study of CXCR3-negative and CXCR3-positive naive CD8 T cells (dated by TCRdb to between 2018 and 2021). The study in broad terms: In total, 120 million to 150 million TRB reads were obtained, corresponding to roughly 1.5 +/- 0.3 million reads per library. Diversity and physicochemical repertoire analyses were performed on about a dozen donors pooled from two independent experiments. The TRBV-TRBJ cluster analysis covered naive subsets from 5 donors and memory cells from 3 donors. What the authors observed across the whole study: Similar TRBV-TRBJ usage was shown by naive CXCR3-negative and CXCR3-positive cells from the same donor, whereas distinct patterns were shown by memory cells. Comparably high repertoire diversity was found in both naive subsets, whereas much lower repertoire diversity was found in memory CD8+ T cells. TRB CDR3s from CXCR3-positive naive cells showed higher hydrophobicity (lower Kidera factor 4), lower energy, and higher strength and volume indices than CXCR3-negative naive cells. Surface CD5, linked to self-reactivity in mice, was comparable between naive subsets; TCR interaction strength was therefore also inferred from TRB CDR3 physicochemical properties. Because CXCR3 expression was partially decreased after cryopreservation, freshly isolated PBMCs were used for most assays.

Sequencing took place on a NextSeq 550. The Human TCR Profiling Kit (MiLaboratory) was used to prepare UMI-labeled 5' RACE TRB cDNA libraries. cDNA synthesis used the entire amount of extracted RNA, and PCR amplification then used the entire amount of cDNA produced. Libraries were prepared in parallel with an identical number of PCR cycles. Regarding the original processing steps: With a requirement of at least two reads per UMI, MIGEC and MiXCR extracted about 50,000 +/- 10,000 unique UMI-labeled TRB cDNA molecules per library. On average, roughly 40,000 +/- 10,000 functional in-frame TRB CDR3 nucleotide clonotypes lacking stop codons were found per library. Diversity metrics, including normalized Shannon-Wiener and Chao1, were computed in VDJtools after downsampling to 5000 UMI-labeled TRB molecules per sample. VDJtools computed clonotype-size-weighted physicochemical properties of the central five CDR3 residues: interaction energy, strength, volume and Kidera factor 4. Following TCRdb reprocessing, every CDR3 protein sequence forms one entry, and DNA is not provided. V and J calls and clone size were set by TCRdb, not the authors. The sample table on file contains nearly 110,000 distinct CDR3 sequences. The ten largest clones take up more than 0.3% of the sample.

This sequence was found in a human donor in good health. Some clones in this sample may be carry-over from other donors' samples. The sequenced sample was naive CXCR3+ CD8+ T cells from blood. The sample's cell subset or site label, decoded: CD45RO-CCR7+CD27+CD95- naive CD8+ T cells expressing CXCR3 (TNR3+). The V and J genes are TRBV6-6 and TRBJ2-2; without DNA, the TCRdb call of TRBD1 cannot be checked. The CDR3 sequence is CASSHPGTGELFF.